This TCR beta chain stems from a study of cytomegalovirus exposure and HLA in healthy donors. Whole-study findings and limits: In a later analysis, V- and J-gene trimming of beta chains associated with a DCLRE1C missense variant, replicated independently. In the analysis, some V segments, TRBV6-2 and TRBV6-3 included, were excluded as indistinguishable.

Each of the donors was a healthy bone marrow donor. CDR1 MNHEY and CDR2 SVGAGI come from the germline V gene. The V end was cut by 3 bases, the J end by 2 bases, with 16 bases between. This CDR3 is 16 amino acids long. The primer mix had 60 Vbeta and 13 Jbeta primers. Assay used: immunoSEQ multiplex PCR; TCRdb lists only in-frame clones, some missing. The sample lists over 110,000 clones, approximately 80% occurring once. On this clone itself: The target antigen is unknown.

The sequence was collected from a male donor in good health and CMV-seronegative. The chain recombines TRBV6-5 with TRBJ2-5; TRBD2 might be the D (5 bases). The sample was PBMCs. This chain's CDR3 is CASSYGGQYLQETQYF. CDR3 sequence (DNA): TGTGCCAGCAGTTATGGAGGCCAATACTTACAAGAGACCCAGTACTTC.